The 22 T cell receptor beta chains presented below share a single source sample, sequenced in a study of OX40 agonist ivuxolimab in advanced cancers. The library was obtained by the immunoSEQ multiplex PCR assay. TCRdb holds this immuneACCESS table with in-frame rearrangements only. Some clones are missing; in checked studies, unresolved V genes explain under half, and the rest has no known cause. The sample yields 60,000 to 65,000 clones; 92% were counted once. In total, the top ten clones hold about 0.66% of the sample. Source: CD4+ or CD8+ T cells sorted from blood, taken in a trial of the OX40 agonist ivuxolimab. The receptors originated from an adult with an advanced solid tumor such as melanoma, head and neck, liver or kidney cancer.

This rearrangement joins TRBV6-5 to TRBJ1-1; no clear D gene. V was trimmed by 2 bases and J by 2 bases, leaving 9 bases between them. This CDR3 has 14 amino acids. CDR1 and CDR2 (germline): MNHEY, SVGAGI. The CDR3 spells CASSYPQGNTEAFF. CDR3 bases: TGTGCCAGCAGTTACCCCCAAGGTAACACTGAAGCTTTCTTT.

The genes are TRBV9 and TRBJ1-1; no firm D call. CDR3 length: 13 residues. Germline assignment: CDR1 SGDLS and CDR2 YYNGEE. The V end lost 4 bases, the J end lost 1 base, and 8 bases lay between the germline ends. CDR3 residues: CASSPRRNTEAFF. DNA of the CDR3: TGTGCCAGCAGCCCCCGCAGGAACACTGAAGCTTTCTTT.

The gene calls are TRBV28 and TRBJ1-2; 7 bases fit TRBD1. With 0 bases clipped from V and 5 bases from J, the junction kept 6 bases outside the gene matches. CDR3 length: 15 amino acids. Per the germline V gene, CDR1 is MDHEN and CDR2 is SYDVKM. CDR3 nucleotide sequence: TGTGCCAGCAGTTTATGGGCACAGGGGCCGTATGGCTACACCTTC. Amino acids: CASSLWAQGPYGYTF.

This chain links TRBV5-4 with TRBJ2-7; D possibly corresponds to TRBD2 (5 bases). Germline CDR1 and CDR2: SGHNT and YYREEE (reference sequence). The CDR3 totals 14 residues. V was trimmed by 2 bases and J by 2 bases, leaving 11 bases between them. CDR3 region: CASSFPSTPYEQYF. The DNA for the CDR3 is TGTGCCAGCAGCTTTCCTAGCACTCCCTACGAGCAGTACTTC.

The genes are TRBV18 and TRBJ2-3; no reliable D call. CDR3 size: 14 residues. CDR1 and CDR2 from the germline V gene are KGHSH and LQKENI. V lost 6 bases, J lost 4 bases, and 14 bases lay in between. CDR3 residues: CASSLHPVADTQYF. In nucleotides, the CDR3 is TGTGCCAGCTCCCTCCACCCGGTGGCAGATACGCAGTATTTT.

This clone was observed a single time. The V call is TRBV30, the J call TRBJ1-4; possible D gene TRBD1, 5 bases. Germline V gene lookup returns CDR1 GTSNPN and CDR2 SVGIG (reference sequence). CDR3 length: 15 amino acids. V was clipped by 5 bases and J by 5 bases, with 18 bases between them. As DNA, the CDR3 is TGTGCCTGGGCGCACCCGGGACTAAAAAATGAAAAACTGTTTTTT. It codes for CAWAHPGLKNEKLFF.

The chain uses TRBV7-6 and TRBJ2-3; 7 positions agree with TRBD2. Germline CDR1 reads SGHVS; CDR2 reads FNYEAQ. The CDR3 covers 15 residues. Trimming took 2 bases from V and 7 from J; bases not matched to a gene: 9. In DNA form, the CDR3 reads TGTGCCAGCAGCTTAAGTGGGGGGGAGCTCAATACGCAGTATTTT. It specifies CASSLSGGELNTQYF.

As regards this clone: Other DNA sequences of this sample code for an identical CDR3. CDR3 protein: CASSPQGNEQFF. CDR3 DNA: TGTGCCAGCTCACCCCAGGGTAATGAGCAGTTCTTC. The chain uses TRBV18 and TRBJ2-1, with D perhaps TRBD1 (5 bases). The CDR3 sequence is 12 residues long. Germline V gives CDR1 KGHSH, CDR2 LQKENI. Trimming removed 3 bases from V and 7 bases from J, with 7 bases in between.

The J gene is TRBJ2-7, the V gene TRBV5-1; TRBD1 agrees at 9 bases. Germline V gene data show CDR1 as SGHRS and CDR2 as YFSETQ. V gave up 4 bases and J gave up 4 bases; unmatched junction bases: 9. The length of the CDR3 is 15 residues. The chain's CDR3 is CASSVPGQGPYEQYF. CDR3 in DNA: TGCGCCAGCAGCGTGCCGGGACAGGGCCCGTACGAGCAGTACTTC.

As for this clone: Additional DNA sequences in this sample encode the identical CDR3. The chain employs TRBV11-2 and TRBJ1-1; D not certain. From germline, CDR1 is SGHAT and CDR2 FQNNGV. The germline V and J ends were trimmed by 1 base and 0 bases, with 3 bases remaining between them. CDR3 length: 13 residues. As DNA, the CDR3 is TGTGCCAGCAGCTTAGCACTGAACACTGAAGCTTTCTTT. Encoded protein: CASSLALNTEAFF. Supplemented by reference TRBV11-2 and TRBJ1-1, the full variable domain reads EAGVAQSPRYKIIEKRQSVAFWCNPISGHATLYWYQQILGQGPKLLIQFQNNGVVDDSQLPKDRFSAERLKGVDSTLKIQPAKLEDSAVYLCASSLALNTEAFFGQGTRLTVV.

This rearrangement joins TRBV11-2 to TRBJ1-2; D is uncertain. This CDR3 is built from 14 residues. V was cut by 2 bases and J by 6 bases, with 13 bases left in between. Germline V lookup: CDR1 SGHAT, CDR2 FQNNGV. The CDR3 loop is CASSLMAGQDGYTF. The CDR3 DNA follows: TGTGCCAGCAGCTTAATGGCCGGTCAGGATGGCTACACCTTC.

V usage is TRBV6-1 and J usage is TRBJ1-4; maybe TRBD1 (5 bases). Germline lookup yields CDR1 MNHNS and CDR2 SASEGT. CDR3 size: 13 residues. Deletions cut 7 bases from V and 8 bases from J, with 14 bases between. CDR3 coding DNA: TGTGCCAGCAAGGACAACAGAAGAGAAAAACTGTTTTTT. It translates to CASKDNRREKLFF.

The J gene is TRBJ1-6, the V gene TRBV18, with no clear D. The V gene lost 3 bases and the J gene lost 8 bases, with 14 bases spanning the gap. From germline, CDR1 is KGHSH and CDR2 LQKENI. This CDR3 is built from 15 residues. CDR3 sequence: CASSPTNTADSPLHF. The DNA for the CDR3 is TGTGCCAGCTCACCGACCAATACAGCGGATTCACCCCTCCACTTT.

This clone has a single count. This sequence joins TRBV6-6 and TRBJ1-2; 7 nucleotides line up with TRBD1. Germline-derived CDR1 and CDR2 are MNHNY and SVGAGI (reference sequence). V dropped 3 bases and J dropped 0; count of bases not matched to a gene: 4. This CDR3 region has 15 residues. This CDR3 is CASSYSQGPNYGYTF. The CDR3 nucleotides read TGTGCCAGCAGTTATTCACAGGGGCCTAACTATGGCTACACCTTC.

V gene TRBV6-5 combines with J gene TRBJ2-1, with 7 positions matching TRBD2. With 0 bases clipped from V and 6 bases from J, the junction kept 2 bases outside the gene matches. The V gene's germline CDR1 is MNHEY and CDR2 SVGAGI. The CDR3 covers 14 residues. CDR3 coding DNA: TGTGCCAGCAGTTACTCGAGACTAGCCAATGAGCAGTTCTTC. Its protein is CASSYSRLANEQFF.

This rearrangement joins TRBV6-5 to TRBJ1-1; D is uncertain. CDR1 is MNHEY, CDR2 SVGAGI, per germline. The CDR3 consists of 13 residues. Trimming removed 6 bases from V and 0 bases from J, with 8 bases in between. CDR3 protein: CASSTVMNTEAFF. CDR3 bases: TGTGCCAGCAGCACAGTCATGAACACTGAAGCTTTCTTT.

V gene TRBV14 combines with J gene TRBJ1-4; weak D call: TRBD1 (6 bases). In germline, CDR1 is SGHDN, CDR2 FVKESK. Trimming cost V 4 bases and J 3 bases, with 15 bases left between them. The CDR3 consists of 16 residues. In DNA, the CDR3 is TGTGCCAGCAGCCCCTTGGGGGGCGCCGCTAATGAAAAACTGTTTTTT. Translation gives CASSPLGGAANEKLFF.

This chain connects TRBV27 to TRBJ2-5, with 10 bases matching TRBD2. Germline V lookup: CDR1 MNHEY, CDR2 SMNVEV (reference sequence). The CDR3 sequence is 15 residues long. The V and J ends lost 4 bases and 5 bases, in that order; junction bases with no gene match: 7. This chain's CDR3 is CASSSPSGRWETQYF. The CDR3 DNA reads as TGTGCCAGCAGTTCCCCTAGCGGGAGATGGGAGACCCAGTACTTC.

The genes are TRBV11-2 and TRBJ2-7; 8 positions agree with TRBD2. Germline V gene data show CDR1 as SGHAT and CDR2 as FQNNGV. This CDR3 is built from 12 residues. CDR3 coding DNA: TGTGCGGGGGGCGCGGGGGGCTACGAGCAGTACTTC. Translation: CAGGAGGYEQYF.

The chain joins TRBV7-9 to TRBJ1-4, with unresolved D. Germline loops: CDR1 SEHNR, CDR2 FQNEAQ (reference sequence). The germline V and J ends were trimmed by 1 base and 2 bases, with 11 bases remaining between them. The CDR3 runs 16 residues. The CDR3 coding sequence is TGTGCCAGCAGCTTAGGGAGGGCGAACACTAATGAAAAACTGTTTTTT. Its protein is CASSLGRANTNEKLFF.

The chain carries TRBV5-1 and TRBJ2-1; the match to TRBD2 covers 9 bases. J gave up 4 bases and V 7 bases, and 6 bases lay outside the gene matches. From germline, CDR1 is SGHRS and CDR2 YFSETQ. The CDR3 totals 14 residues. The CDR3 nucleotides read TGCGCCAGCCAGACTAGCGGAGCTTACAATGAGCAGTTCTTC. It yields the protein CASQTSGAYNEQFF.

This clone showed up just once. At one boundary the junction diverges from the germline segment, which might be a read error. The rearrangement joins TRBV7-7 to TRBJ1-1; 7 positions agree with TRBD1. CDR1 is SSHAT, CDR2 FNYEAQ, per germline (reference sequence). The CDR3 sequence is 13 residues long. The CDR3 bases are TGTGCTAGCAGCCAAGACAGGGATGCTGAAGCTTTCTTT. The encoded protein is CASSQDRDAEAFF.